This TCR beta chain originates from a study of blood T cells in healthy people across ages. On the study more broadly: The capture of about one barcoded beta molecule per two T cells was achieved by template switching.

On this clonotype: At one boundary the junction diverges from the germline segment, which might be a read error.

It was with a sample-barcoded 5' primer and a J-beta primer mix that a second PCR of roughly 6 to 12 cycles was run. All samples gave at least 2.5 million CDR3-containing paired-end reads. MiXCR, run by TCRdb on the 5' RACE reads, gives a single entry per CDR3 protein. This sample carries hundreds of thousands of distinct CDR3 sequences, 32% of them seen once, and the ten largest clones take 15%. For every donor, a draw yielded about 10 milliliters of peripheral blood. Extracted total RNA amounted to at least 5 micrograms for each sample. Germline V gene sequence: CDR1 SGHRS, CDR2 YFSETQ. This CDR3 has 14 residues.

V usage is TRBV5-1 and J usage is TRBJ1-2; D perhaps matches TRBD1 (5 bases). Sample: blood. This receptor was taken from a woman of 80 years or more in good health. This CDR3 reads CASGLAGGNYGYTF. In nucleotides, the CDR3 is TGCGCCAGCGGCTTGGCCGGGGGTAACTATGGCTACACCTTC.